Given below is one T cell receptor (beta chain) in context. Antigen unknown. This sample is drawn from a study of cytomegalovirus exposure and HLA in healthy donors. Findings of the study overall: At a 0.05 false discovery rate, a later analysis found around 17,000 TCR beta sequences to be associated with HLA alleles. Exclusion as indistinguishable affected some V segments, including TRBV6-2 and TRBV6-3.

This CDR3 has 16 residues. The germline V and J ends were trimmed by 1 base and 0 bases, with 11 bases remaining between them. The germline V gene encodes CDR1 MGHRA and CDR2 YSYEKL. The PCR ran on 60 Vbeta and 13 Jbeta primers. TCRdb's table, derived via immunoSEQ multiplex PCR, lists solely in-frame clones and lacks some. This sample carries 200,000 or so clones, with 1.1% going to the ten biggest clones. This chain joins TRBV4-1 and TRBJ2-3; TRBD2 is a possible D gene (5 bases). Sequencing input: PBMCs. The receptor comes from a girl aged 2 to 10 in good health and CMV-seropositive. The CDR3 DNA reads as TGCGCCAGCAGCCAAGGGTCCCGGACTAGCACAGATACGCAGTATTTT. Amino acid sequence: CASSQGSRTSTDTQYF.